Below are 14 T cell receptor beta chains sequenced from a single sample in a study of T cells in Graves' hyperthyroidism and ophthalmopathy. From RNA transcripts, TCR beta CDR3 regions were amplified. HTBI primers were the set used in a first-round RT-PCR of the TCR CDR3. From the multiplex PCR reads, TCRdb called clonotypes with MiXCR, one entry per CDR3 protein. The repertoire holds around 690,000 distinct CDR3 sequences, with 20% to 25% as singletons. The specimen sequenced was blood. These receptors came from a man aged 25-45 years with Graves' ophthalmopathy.

This rearrangement joins TRBV6-1 to TRBJ2-3; TRBD1 matches at 9 bases. The ends lost 8 bases at V and 2 bases at J; junction bases unmatched: 11. This CDR3 is built from 16 residues. The germline CDR1 and CDR2 sequences are MNHNS and SASEGT. The CDR3 loop reads CASDFSGQGATDTQYF. In DNA form, the CDR3 reads TGTGCCAGCGATTTTTCGGGACAGGGAGCCACAGATACGCAGTATTTT.

The chain joins TRBV6-1 to TRBJ1-5, with D unclear. This CDR3 is built from 16 residues. V was pared by 2 bases and J by 0 bases, with 11 bases between. The germline V gene has CDR1 MNHNS and CDR2 SASEGT. The CDR3 nucleotides are TGTGCCAGCAGTGAATATGCACGATATAGCAATCAGCCCCAGCATTTT. It encodes CASSEYARYSNQPQHF.

Ten or more counts support this clonotype. The chain employs TRBV7-9 and TRBJ2-7; 8 bases are shared with TRBD1. The germline gives CDR1 SEHNR, CDR2 FQNEAQ (reference sequence). This CDR3 has 14 amino acids. J was trimmed by 3 bases and V by 3 bases; bases with no gene match: 4. As DNA, the CDR3 is TGTGCCAGCAGCTTTATCGGACAGGGCTACGAGCAGTACTTC. It yields the protein CASSFIGQGYEQYF. Variable domain in full (rest from reference TRBV7-9 and TRBJ2-7): DTGVSQNPRHKITKRGQNVTFRCDPISEHNRLYWYRQTLGQGPEFLTYFQNEAQLEKSRLLSDRFSAERPKGSFSTLEIQRTEQGDSAMYLCASSFIGQGYEQYFGPGTRLTVT.

The table lists this clonotype with many counts. This chain links TRBV5-1 with TRBJ2-4; no reliable D call. This CDR3 is built from 15 residues. Trimming removed 0 bases at V and 2 bases at J, with 9 bases between. Germline assignment: CDR1 SGHRS and CDR2 YFSETQ. The CDR3 spells CASSLAADPKNIQYF. CDR3 bases: TGCGCCAGCAGCTTGGCCGCAGATCCCAAAAACATTCAGTACTTC.

This clonotype was seen more than once but under ten times. The V and J genes are TRBV7-8 and TRBJ2-3; perhaps TRBD2 as D (5 bases). CDR1 is SGHVS, CDR2 FQNEAQ, per germline. The V end lost 1 base, the J end lost 0 bases, and 14 bases lay between the germline ends. CDR3 length: 17 residues. The CDR3 loop is CASSLVGSRVSTDTQYF. The CDR3 nucleotides read TGTGCCAGCAGCTTAGTGGGGAGCCGGGTTAGCACAGATACGCAGTATTTT.

This clonotype has more than one count but fewer than ten. The chain links TRBV28 to TRBJ1-5; D might be TRBD1 (5 bases). The V gene's germline CDR1 is MDHEN and CDR2 SYDVKM. The CDR3 is made up of 14 amino acids. V was cut by 2 bases and J by 5 bases, with 10 bases left in between. For the CDR3, the DNA is TGTGCCAGCAGTTTAGAGGGGAGATATCAGCCCCAGCATTTT. It is translated as CASSLEGRYQPQHF. Based on the CDR3 plus reference TRBV28 and TRBJ1-5, the full variable domain is DVKVTQSSRYLVKRTGEKVFLECVQDMDHENMFWYRQDPGLGLRLIYFSYDVKMKEKGDIPEGYSVSREKKERFSLILESASTNQTSMYLCASSLEGRYQPQHFGDGTRLSIL.

The rearrangement uses TRBV14 and TRBJ2-7; D uncertain. The length of the CDR3 is 14 residues. The germline V gene has CDR1 SGHDN and CDR2 FVKESK. V was shortened by 4 bases and J by 5 bases, with 15 bases between the two germline ends. CDR3 coding DNA: TGTGCCAGCAGCCCCGGGCAGAACTCTGACGAGCAGTACTTC. Translating gives CASSPGQNSDEQYF.

This clonotype has more than one count but fewer than ten. This chain joins TRBV6-2 or TRBV6-3 and TRBJ2-5, with TRBD2 matching over 7 bases. V dropped 5 bases and J dropped 1; count of bases not matched to a gene: 13. CDR1 is MNHEY, CDR2 SVGEGT, per germline. This CDR3 contains 17 residues. The CDR3 region has the DNA TGTGCCAGCAGTCGGGGTCTGTTGAGGGAGGGCCAAGAGACCCAGTACTTC. Translation: CASSRGLLREGQETQYF.

This clonotype has a count of ten or more. One end of the junction is discordant with germline, which a read error may explain. This chain links TRBV12-3 or TRBV12-4 with TRBJ2-1; D not certain. The CDR3 runs to 14 residues. The CDR3 region is CASSVLDSHNEQFF. The DNA for the CDR3 is TGTGCCAGCAGTGTCTTAGACTCCCACAATGAGCAGTTCTTC.

This clonotype was detected a few times. V is TRBV20-1 and J is TRBJ2-7, with 10 bases lining up with TRBD2. The CDR3 sequence is 15 residues long. V was clipped by 6 bases and J by 6 bases; unmatched bases: 14. Germline V CDR1 and CDR2: DFQATT, SNEGSKA (reference sequence). CDR3 sequence: CSASVTGSGRGEQYF. The CDR3 DNA sequence: TGCAGTGCATCGGTAACGGGAAGCGGGAGGGGCGAGCAGTACTTC.

The V gene is TRBV10-2, the J gene TRBJ2-1; tentatively, D is TRBD1 or TRBD2 (6 bases each). The CDR3 is 14 amino acids. Germline values: CDR1 WSHSY, CDR2 SAAADI. V lost 7 bases to trimming and J lost 4 bases, with 14 bases between them. The CDR3, as DNA: TGCGCCAGCATGAGGAAAGGGGGGTACAATGAGCAGTTCTTC. Translating it yields CASMRKGGYNEQFF.

This clonotype was seen many times. The chain is built from TRBV11-2 and TRBJ2-7; no firm D call. The CDR3 is 16 residues long. V lost 6 bases and J lost 4, with 22 bases in between. Germline V CDR1 and CDR2: SGHAT, FQNNGV. The CDR3 bases are TGTGCCAGCAGAACAAACTATGGGGTAAACCAGTACGAGCAGTACTTC. This codes for CASRTNYGVNQYEQYF.

There are many counts of this clonotype. This chain uses TRBV30 with TRBJ2-2; a weak D match, TRBD1 (5 bases). The CDR3 is 13 residues long. Between the trimmed V and J ends, which lost 1 base and 5 bases, there was a span of 8 bases. Germline lookup yields CDR1 GTSNPN and CDR2 SVGIG (reference sequence). The CDR3 DNA reads TGTGCCTGGAGTGCCCCAGGGACCGGGGAGCTGTTTTTT. Protein sequence: CAWSAPGTGELFF. The entire variable domain, with the rest obtained from reference TRBV30 and TRBJ2-2, is as follows: SQTIHQWPATLVQPVGSPLSLECTVEGTSNPNLYWYRQAAGRGLQLLFYSVGIGQISSEVPQNLSASRPQDRQFILSSKKLLLSDSGFYLCAWSAPGTGELFFGEGSRLTVL.

This clonotype was observed many times. The V and J genes are TRBV11-3 and TRBJ2-5, with unresolved D. This CDR3 comprises 13 residues. V was shortened by 1 base and J by 1 base, with 4 bases between the two germline ends. CDR1 and CDR2 from the germline V gene are SGHNT and YENEEA. CDR3 in DNA: TGTGCCAGCAGCTTAGGGTTCCAAGAGACCCAGTACTTC. It specifies CASSLGFQETQYF.